Below are 21 T cell receptor beta chains sequenced from a single sample in a study of T cells in Graves' hyperthyroidism and ophthalmopathy. Amplified TCR beta CDR3 regions derived from RNA transcripts. First-round RT-PCR of the TCR CDR3 relied on the HTBI primer set. MiXCR, applied by TCRdb to the multiplex PCR reads, yields one record per CDR3 protein. This repertoire shows over 350,000 distinct CDR3 sequences, approximately 17% found once; its top ten account for less than 45%. Sequencing was done on a sample of blood. The receptors originated from a man younger than 30 with Graves' ophthalmopathy.

This clonotype was seen at least ten times. V gene TRBV3-1 combines with J gene TRBJ1-5; D might be TRBD1 (5 bases). Germline V gene sequence: CDR1 LGHDT, CDR2 YNNKEL (reference sequence). V lost 1 base and J lost 6, with 10 bases in between. The CDR3 runs to 14 residues. CDR3 sequence: CASSQAGYAQPQHF. The CDR3 region has the DNA TGTGCCAGCAGCCAAGCAGGGTATGCTCAGCCCCAGCATTTT.

The table lists this clonotype with many counts. The chain couples TRBV2 to TRBJ2-5; the D gene is possibly TRBD1 (6 bases). The CDR3 length is 16 residues. CDR1 and CDR2 from the germline V gene are SNHLY and FYNNEI. V was shortened by 9 bases and J by 5 bases, with 25 bases between the two germline ends. CDR3 amino acids: CASLGAFLPARETQYF. The CDR3 DNA reads TGTGCCAGTTTGGGGGCCTTCCTCCCCGCACGGGAGACCCAGTACTTC.

The genes are TRBV29-1 and TRBJ2-7, with D possibly being TRBD2 (7 bases). Germline assignment: CDR1 SQVTM and CDR2 ANQGSEA. Trimming shortened V by 6 bases and J by 3 bases, and 15 bases separated the two germline ends. The CDR3 covers 13 residues. The CDR3 loop reads CSVGGGEFYEQYF. The CDR3 DNA reads as TGCAGCGTGGGGGGGGGCGAATTCTACGAGCAGTACTTC.

This clonotype was counted ten times or more. One junction end does not reproduce the germline sequence, and a read error may be involved. The rearrangement links TRBV7-7 to TRBJ2-3; 9 positions agree with TRBD1. This CDR3 contains 15 residues. Per germline, CDR1 SSHAT and CDR2 FNYEAQ (reference sequence). The CDR3 sequence: CASSHGTGLSDTQYF. CDR3 sequence (DNA): TGTGCTAGCAGCCACGGGACAGGGCTGTCAGATACGCAGTATTTT.

This clonotype appeared many times. V usage is TRBV11-2 and J usage is TRBJ1-2; D is unclear. Trimming shortened V by 4 bases and J by 8 bases, and 11 bases separated the two germline ends. The CDR3 runs 12 residues. Germline V gives CDR1 SGHAT, CDR2 FQNNGV. The DNA for the CDR3 is TGTGCCAGCAGCTCAGAGAGGGTCGGCTACACCTTC. Its translation is CASSSERVGYTF.

V and J are TRBV12-3 or TRBV12-4 and TRBJ2-4, with TRBD1 matching over 8 bases. This CDR3 contains 14 residues. Trimming took 8 bases from V and 3 from J; bases not matched to a gene: 6. CDR3 sequence: CASPQGEGKNIQYF. CDR3 bases: TGTGCCAGCCCACAGGGGGAAGGCAAAAACATTCAGTACTTC.

This clonotype was picked up many times. The chain couples TRBV7-9 to TRBJ1-1, with 7 bases identical to TRBD1. V was pared by 2 bases and J by 1 base, with 4 bases of the junction left unmatched. CDR1 is SEHNR, CDR2 FQNEAQ, per germline (reference sequence). This CDR3 contains 15 residues. This CDR3 is CASSLRTGENTEAFF. The CDR3 bases are TGTGCCAGCAGCTTAAGGACAGGCGAGAACACTGAAGCTTTCTTT. The variable domain in full, with the rest retrieved from reference TRBV7-9 and TRBJ1-1, is DTGVSQNPRHKITKRGQNVTFRCDPISEHNRLYWYRQTLGQGPEFLTYFQNEAQLEKSRLLSDRFSAERPKGSFSTLEIQRTEQGDSAMYLCASSLRTGENTEAFFGQGTRLTVV.

As to this clonotype: At one of its ends the junction is not consistent with the germline gene, which may arise from a read error. This chain connects TRBV6-2 or TRBV6-3 to TRBJ2-6, with a possible D match to TRBD2 (6 bases). This CDR3 region has 17 residues. Germline V gene sequence: CDR1 MNHEY, CDR2 SVGEGT. The CDR3 spells CAGRTTPGASGANVLTF. The CDR3 DNA reads as TGTGCCGGCAGGACTACCCCCGGGGCCTCTGGGGCCAACGTCCTGACTTTC.

There are many counts of this clonotype. The J gene is TRBJ2-5, the V gene TRBV11-2, with TRBD2 matching 8 bases. The CDR3 runs to 14 residues. Germline CDR1 reads SGHAT; CDR2 reads FQNNGV. Unmatched junction bases numbered 4, after V lost 3 bases and J lost 4 bases. The CDR3 region has the DNA TGTGCCAGCAGCTTCCGGACTAGCACAGAGACCCAGTACTTC. It codes for CASSFRTSTETQYF.

This clonotype was seen ten or more times. The V and J genes are TRBV3-1 and TRBJ2-5; 8 bases are a match to TRBD2. J was trimmed by 4 bases and V by 0 bases; bases with no gene match: 4. Germline-derived CDR1 and CDR2 are LGHDT and YNNKEL (reference sequence). The CDR3 totals 15 residues. The CDR3 reads CASSQDPSGGETQYF. The CDR3 DNA reads TGTGCCAGCAGCCAAGATCCCAGCGGGGGAGAGACCCAGTACTTC.

This clonotype has just a few counts. The genes are TRBV3-1 and TRBJ2-2; 8 bases line up with TRBD2. The CDR3 has 15 amino acids. The germline CDR1 and CDR2 sequences are LGHDT and YNNKEL (reference sequence). V was clipped by 4 bases and J by 5 bases; unmatched bases: 6. CDR3 coding DNA: TGTGCCAGCAGCCCGGGACTAGTCGAGACCGGGGAGCTGTTTTTT. This gives the protein CASSPGLVETGELFF.

The sample holds many counts of this clonotype. The chain joins TRBV5-8 to TRBJ2-5; 8 bases map to TRBD2. CDR1 and CDR2 from the germline V gene are SGHTS and YDEGEE. The CDR3 covers 16 residues. With 0 bases clipped from V and 4 bases from J, the junction kept 8 bases outside the gene matches. The CDR3 DNA reads as TGTGCCAGCAGCTTGGACCCTCCTCTAGCGGGAGAGACCCAGTACTTC. Translation gives CASSLDPPLAGETQYF.

The chain joins TRBV6-1 to TRBJ2-3; D possibly corresponds to TRBD1 (6 bases). Germline CDR1 and CDR2: MNHNS and SASEGT. The CDR3 is made up of 12 amino acids. The CDR3 reads CASGHITDTQYF. The CDR3 coding sequence is TGTGCATCGGGACACATCACAGATACGCAGTATTTT.

V and J are TRBV19 and TRBJ2-4; perhaps TRBD1 as D (5 bases). Deletions cut 4 bases from V and 8 bases from J, with 12 bases between. There are 13 residues in the CDR3. CDR1 LNHDA and CDR2 SQIVND come from the germline V gene (reference sequence). The CDR3: CASSKKGRDIQYF. DNA of the CDR3: TGTGCCAGTAGTAAGAAGGGCAGGGACATTCAGTACTTC.

The chain has TRBV29-1 and TRBJ2-1; 7 bases fit TRBD1. There are 15 residues in the CDR3. CDR1 and CDR2 from the germline V gene are SQVTM and ANQGSEA. After removal of 1 base from V and 8 bases from J, the junction contained 11 bases not matched to a gene. CDR3 coding DNA: TGCAGCGTTGAAGGGGGACAGACGGTTTTGCATGAGCAGTTCTTC. The encoded protein is CSVEGGQTVLHEQFF.

In its sample, this clonotype was seen many times. This chain links TRBV7-3 with TRBJ2-7, with a weak D call TRBD1 (6 bases). Germline V gives CDR1 SGHTA, CDR2 FQGTGA. This CDR3 has 14 amino acids. Deletions cut 0 bases from V and 3 bases from J, with 9 bases between. The DNA of the CDR3 is TGTGCCAGCAGCTTAACCGGGACACACTACGAGCAGTACTTC. Translation: CASSLTGTHYEQYF.

This clonotype was seen repeatedly, ten times or more. This chain links TRBV20-1 with TRBJ2-7; D is undetermined. V was trimmed by 5 bases and J by 1 base, leaving 6 bases between them. The CDR3 sequence is 11 residues long. Germline loops: CDR1 DFQATT, CDR2 SNEGSKA (reference sequence). CDR3 region: CSALGSYEQYF. The DNA of the CDR3 is TGCAGTGCTCTCGGTTCCTACGAGCAGTACTTC.

This clonotype was observed many times. J is TRBJ2-1 and V is TRBV2; D is tentatively TRBD1 or TRBD2 (6 bases each). In germline, CDR1 is SNHLY, CDR2 FYNNEI. CDR3 length equals 14 residues. V lost 5 bases and J 7 bases, leaving 15 bases between the germline ends. The CDR3 DNA is TGTGCCAGCAGTCCAGGGGACTGGGGTAATGAGCAGTTCTTC. As protein: CASSPGDWGNEQFF.

This clonotype has only a few counts. V gene TRBV19 combines with J gene TRBJ2-7; D gene ambiguous. CDR1 is LNHDA, CDR2 SQIVND, per germline (reference sequence). Trimming left V 6 bases short and J 2 bases short, with 14 bases between. The CDR3 is made up of 14 amino acids. For the CDR3, the DNA is TGTGCCAGTAGCACGATCACAGCTACCTACGAGCAGTACTTC. As protein: CASSTITATYEQYF. The variable domain in full, with the rest retrieved from reference TRBV19 and TRBJ2-7, is DGGITQSPKYLFRKEGQNVTLSCEQNLNHDAMYWYRQDPGQGLRLIYYSQIVNDFQKGDIAEGYSVSREKKESFPLTVTSAQKNPTAFYLCASSTITATYEQYFGPGTRLTVT.

The chain recombines TRBV14 with TRBJ1-4; 8 nucleotides match TRBD1. The CDR3 loop spans 14 amino acids. Germline values: CDR1 SGHDN, CDR2 FVKESK. J gave up 6 bases and V 8 bases, and 8 bases lay outside the gene matches. The CDR3 coding sequence is TGTGCCAGCCATGGGGGACAGGAGCATGAAAAACTGTTTTTT. Translated: CASHGGQEHEKLFF. The complete variable domain, with remaining parts taken from reference TRBV14 and TRBJ1-4, reads EAGVTQFPSHSVIEKGQTVTLRCDPISGHDNLYWYRRVMGKEIKFLLHFVKESKQDESGMPNNRFLAERTGGTYSTLKVQPAELEDSGVYFCASHGGQEHEKLFFGSGTQLSVL.

This clonotype turned up a few times. V gene TRBV7-2 combines with J gene TRBJ2-1, with TRBD2 matching over 10 bases. The ends lost 3 bases at V and 9 bases at J; junction bases unmatched: 8. The V gene's germline CDR1 is SGHTA and CDR2 FQGNSA. This CDR3 is 15 amino acids long. The CDR3 is CASSLNSGGWGEQFF. The CDR3 coding sequence is TGTGCCAGCAGCTTGAATAGCGGGGGGTGGGGTGAGCAGTTCTTC.